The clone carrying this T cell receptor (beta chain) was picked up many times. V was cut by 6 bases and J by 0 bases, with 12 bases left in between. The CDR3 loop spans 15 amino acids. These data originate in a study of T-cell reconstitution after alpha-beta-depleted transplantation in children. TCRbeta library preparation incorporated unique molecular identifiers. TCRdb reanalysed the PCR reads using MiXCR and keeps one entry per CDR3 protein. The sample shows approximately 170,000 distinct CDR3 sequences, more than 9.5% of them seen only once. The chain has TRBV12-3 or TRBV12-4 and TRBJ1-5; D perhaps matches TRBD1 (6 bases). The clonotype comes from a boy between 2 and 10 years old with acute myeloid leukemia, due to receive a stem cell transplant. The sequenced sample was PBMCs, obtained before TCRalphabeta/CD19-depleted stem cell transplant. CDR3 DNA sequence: TGTGCCAGCAGGGGAGGGGGTTATAGCAATCAGCCCCAGCATTTT. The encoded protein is CASRGGGYSNQPQHF.